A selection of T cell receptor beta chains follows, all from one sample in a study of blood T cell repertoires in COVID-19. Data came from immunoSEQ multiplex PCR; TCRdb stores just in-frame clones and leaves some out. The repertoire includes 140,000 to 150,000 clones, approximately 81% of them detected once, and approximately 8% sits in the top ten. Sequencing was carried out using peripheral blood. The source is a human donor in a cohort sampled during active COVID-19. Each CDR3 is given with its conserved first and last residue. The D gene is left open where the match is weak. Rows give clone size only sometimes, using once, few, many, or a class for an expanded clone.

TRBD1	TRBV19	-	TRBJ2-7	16	TGTGCCAGTAGTCACCTTCTCGGACAGGGGGTACGCGAGCAGTACTTC	CASSHLLGQGVREQYF
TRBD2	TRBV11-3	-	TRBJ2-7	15	TGTGCCAGCAGCTTAGAGGGGGGGAGTTCCTACGAGCAGTACTTC	CASSLEGGSSYEQYF
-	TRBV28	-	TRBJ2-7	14	TGTGCCAGCAGTTTAACGATGAGGGCCTACGAGCAGTACTTC	CASSLTMRAYEQYF
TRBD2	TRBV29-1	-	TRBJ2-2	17	TGCAGCGTCAGGACTAGCGGGAGAAGGTCGCTCACCGGGGAGCTGTTTTTT	CSVRTSGRRSLTGELFF
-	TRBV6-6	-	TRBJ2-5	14	TGTGCCAGCAGTTTCCTCGGGTTCCAAGAGACCCAGTACTTC	CASSFLGFQETQYF
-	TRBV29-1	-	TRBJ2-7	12	TGCAGCTCCAGGGGCCTTGGTTACGAGCAGTACTTC	CSSRGLGYEQYF
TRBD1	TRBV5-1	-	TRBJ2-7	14	TGCGCCAGCAGCGAAACAGGGGGGACCTACGAGCAGTACTTC	CASSETGGTYEQYF
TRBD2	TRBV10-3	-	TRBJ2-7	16	TGTGCCATCAGTGAGTTAGAGCGGGAGGGCCAGTACGAGCAGTACTTC	CAISELEREGQYEQYF
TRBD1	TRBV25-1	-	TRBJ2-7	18	TGTGCCAGTCCGCCGGGACAGGGCCCCTCGAGGGTCTCCTACGAGCAGTACTTC	CASPPGQGPSRVSYEQYF
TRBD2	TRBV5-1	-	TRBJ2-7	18	TGCGCCAGCAGCTTGGCACCTCTAGCGGGGGTTCTCTCCTACGAGCAGTACTTC	CASSLAPLAGVLSYEQYF
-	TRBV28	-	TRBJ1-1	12	TGTGCCAGCAGTTCTCGAGGAACTGAAGCTTTCTTT	CASSSRGTEAFF
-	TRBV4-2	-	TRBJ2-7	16	TGTGCCAGCAGCCTACAGGGTGATGGGACGGCCTACGAGCAGTACTTC	CASSLQGDGTAYEQYF
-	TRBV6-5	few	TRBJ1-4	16	TGTGCCAGCAGTTTCTCCTTCGCGAACGGGAATGAAAAACTGTTTTTT	CASSFSFANGNEKLFF
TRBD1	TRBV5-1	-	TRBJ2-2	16	TGCGCCAGCAGCTTGGGCCGGACAGGGGCCACCGGGGAGCTGTTTTTT	CASSLGRTGATGELFF
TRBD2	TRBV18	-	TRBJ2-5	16	TGTGCCAGCTCACCACCAACTAGCGGGATGGGGGAGACCCAGTACTTC	CASSPPTSGMGETQYF
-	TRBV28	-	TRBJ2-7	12	TGTGCCAGCAGTTTATGGACAGAGGAGCAGTACTTC	CASSLWTEEQYF
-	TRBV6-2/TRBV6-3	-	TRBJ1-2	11	TGTGCCAGCAGTTCCTACTATGGCTACACCTTC	CASSSYYGYTF
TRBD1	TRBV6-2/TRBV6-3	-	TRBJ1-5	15	TGTGCCAGCAGTTACTCGACAGGGAGAAAACAGCCCCAGCATTTT	CASSYSTGRKQPQHF
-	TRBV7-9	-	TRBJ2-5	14	TGTGCCAGCAGGGCTGTTGCGAGCGCCGGGGACCAGTACTTC	CASRAVASAGDQYF
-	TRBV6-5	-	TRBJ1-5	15	TGTGCCAGCAGTTACGGGCTGGGCCTCAATCAGCCCCAGCATTTT	CASSYGLGLNQPQHF
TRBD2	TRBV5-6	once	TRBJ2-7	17	TGTGCCAGCAGCCAGGTATTGGGGCTAGCGGGAGTATACGAGCAGTACTTC	CASSQVLGLAGVYEQYF
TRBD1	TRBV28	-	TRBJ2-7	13	TGTGCCAGCAGTTCCGGGACAGACTACGAGCAGTACTTC	CASSSGTDYEQYF
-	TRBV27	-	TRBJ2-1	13	TGTGCCAGCAGTTTTCTGCCAGGCAATGAGCAGTTCTTC	CASSFLPGNEQFF
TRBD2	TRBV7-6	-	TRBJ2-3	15	TGTGCCAGCAGTGGACCCGCGGGAGCAACAGATACGCAGTATTTT	CASSGPAGATDTQYF
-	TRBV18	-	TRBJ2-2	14	TGTGCCAGCTCACCGCCATCTAGCTTCGGGGAGCTGTTTTTT	CASSPPSSFGELFF
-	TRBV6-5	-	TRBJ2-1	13	TGTGCCAGCAGTTTTCACAGAGACAATGAGCAGTTCTTC	CASSFHRDNEQFF
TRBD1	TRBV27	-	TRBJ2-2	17	TGTGCCAGCAGTTTATTTTTTCGACAGGGGGGTACCGGGGAGCTGTTTTTT	CASSLFFRQGGTGELFF
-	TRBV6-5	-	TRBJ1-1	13	TGTGCCACCATTGGCAGGGAGGGCACTGAAGCTTTCTTT	CATIGREGTEAFF
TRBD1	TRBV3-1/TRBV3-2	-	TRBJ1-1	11	TGTGCCAGCAGGGGACAGGGCGAAGCTTTCTTT	CASRGQGEAFF
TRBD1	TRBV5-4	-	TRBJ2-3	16	TGTGCCAGCAGCTTGCCAACAGGGGGTGCTGGTCGCACGCAGTATTTT	CASSLPTGGAGRTQYF
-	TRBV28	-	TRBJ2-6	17	TGTGCCAGCAGTTCCCATCTAGGTGGCTCTGGGGCCAACGTCCTGACTTTC	CASSSHLGGSGANVLTF
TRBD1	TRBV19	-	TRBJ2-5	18	TGTGCCAGTACCGAACCCAGGACAGGAGTTAATGGGGAAGAGACCCAGTACTTC	CASTEPRTGVNGEETQYF
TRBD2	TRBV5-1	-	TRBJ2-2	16	TGCGCCAGCAGCTTGACACTAGCGGGAGTGACCGGGGAGCTGTTTTTT	CASSLTLAGVTGELFF
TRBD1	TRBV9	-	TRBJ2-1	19	TGTGCCAGCAGCGTAGGCGGAATCGGGACAGACTTTACTGTCAATGAGCAGTTCTTC	CASSVGGIGTDFTVNEQFF
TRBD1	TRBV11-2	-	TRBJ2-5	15	TGTGCCAGCAGTCCCTGGGACAGTCCCCAAGAGACCCAGTACTTC	CASSPWDSPQETQYF
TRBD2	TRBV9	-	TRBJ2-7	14	TGTGCCAGCAGCGTAGGACTAGCGGGATCCGAGCAGTACTTC	CASSVGLAGSEQYF
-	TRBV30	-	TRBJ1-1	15	TGTGCCTGGAGTGTACTGAACGTAAGGGGCACTGAAGCTTTCTTT	CAWSVLNVRGTEAFF
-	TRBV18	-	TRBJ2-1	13	TGTGCCAGCTCAGTGGGCTTCTACAATGAGCAGTTCTTC	CASSVGFYNEQFF
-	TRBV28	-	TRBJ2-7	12	TGTGCCAGCAGTTTCCCTTCCGTCGAGCAGTACTTC	CASSFPSVEQYF
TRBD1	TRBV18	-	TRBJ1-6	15	TGTGCCAGCTCACGGGGACAGGGGGATAATTCACCCCTCCACTTT	CASSRGQGDNSPLHF
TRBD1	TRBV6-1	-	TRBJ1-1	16	TGTGCCAGCAGTGAATGGGCAGGGGGCGGTGAGACTGAAGCTTTCTTT	CASSEWAGGGETEAFF
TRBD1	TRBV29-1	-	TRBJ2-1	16	TGCAGCGCCGGACAGGGGGTCGAAAGCTCCTACAATGAGCAGTTCTTC	CSAGQGVESSYNEQFF
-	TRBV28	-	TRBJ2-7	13	TGTGCCAGCAGTGCCGGGGGCTCCTACGAGCAGTACTTC	CASSAGGSYEQYF
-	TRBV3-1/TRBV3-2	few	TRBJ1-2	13	TGTGCCAGCAGCCAATACATCGACTATGGCTACACCTTC	CASSQYIDYGYTF
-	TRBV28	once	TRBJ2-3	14	TGTGCCAGCGTGTGGGTCGGGGACACAGATACGCAGTATTTT	CASVWVGDTDTQYF
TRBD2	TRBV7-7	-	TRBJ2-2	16	TGTGCCAGCAGCAGGCGGGGGGCAGGTGACACCGGGGAGCTGTTTTTT	CASSRRGAGDTGELFF
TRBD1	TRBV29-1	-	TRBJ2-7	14	TGCAGCGTAGTAAGGACAGGGGGTTTCTACGAGCAGTACTTC	CSVVRTGGFYEQYF
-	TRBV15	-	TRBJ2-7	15	TGTGCCACCAGCAGACTTCTAGAGGCCCCCTACGAGCAGTACTTC	CATSRLLEAPYEQYF
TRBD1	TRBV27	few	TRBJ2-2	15	TGTGCCAGCAGGCCCGGGACAGGGAACACCGGGGAGCTGTTTTTT	CASRPGTGNTGELFF
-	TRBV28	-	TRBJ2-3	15	TGTGCCAGCAGTTTAGATCTAGTGGGTAAGGATACGCAGTATTTT	CASSLDLVGKDTQYF
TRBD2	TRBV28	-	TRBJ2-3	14	TGTGCCAGCACCTCGGGAGGGAGTACAGATACGCAGTATTTT	CASTSGGSTDTQYF
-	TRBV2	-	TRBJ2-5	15	TGTGCCAGCAGTGAATTTCACGGCGGGCAAGAGACCCAGTACTTC	CASSEFHGGQETQYF
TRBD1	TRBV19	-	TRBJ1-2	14	TGTGCCAGTAGTAGCAGGGGGACTAACTATGGCTACACCTTC	CASSSRGTNYGYTF
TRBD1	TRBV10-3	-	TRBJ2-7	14	TGTGCCATCAGTGAACCGGGACAGGGCTACGAGCAGTACTTC	CAISEPGQGYEQYF
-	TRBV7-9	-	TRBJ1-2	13	TGTGCCAGCAGCTTTGCGGGGGGGGATGGCTACACCTTC	CASSFAGGDGYTF
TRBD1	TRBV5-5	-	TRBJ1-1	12	TGTGCCAGCAGTCCAGGGGGAACTGAAGCTTTCTTT	CASSPGGTEAFF
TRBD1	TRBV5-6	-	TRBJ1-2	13	TGTGCCAGCAGCTTACAGGGGCGGTATGGCTACACCTTC	CASSLQGRYGYTF
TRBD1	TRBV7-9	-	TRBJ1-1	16	TGTGCCAGCGGTCACGGTGAGGACAGGGGATATACTGAAGCTTTCTTT	CASGHGEDRGYTEAFF
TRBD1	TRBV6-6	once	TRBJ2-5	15	TGTGCCAGCAGTGACGGGACAGGGATCCAAGAGACCCAGTACTTC	CASSDGTGIQETQYF